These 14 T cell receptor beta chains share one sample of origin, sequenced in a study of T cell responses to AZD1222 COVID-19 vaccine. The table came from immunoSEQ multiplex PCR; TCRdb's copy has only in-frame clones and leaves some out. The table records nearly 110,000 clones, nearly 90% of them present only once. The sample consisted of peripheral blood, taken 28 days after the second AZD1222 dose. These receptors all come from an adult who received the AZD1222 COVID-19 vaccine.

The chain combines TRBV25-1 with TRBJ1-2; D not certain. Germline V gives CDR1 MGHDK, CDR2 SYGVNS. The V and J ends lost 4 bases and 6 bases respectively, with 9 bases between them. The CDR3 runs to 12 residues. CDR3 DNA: TGTGCCAGCAGTGTGTCTTTGGATGGCTACACCTTC. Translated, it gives CASSVSLDGYTF.

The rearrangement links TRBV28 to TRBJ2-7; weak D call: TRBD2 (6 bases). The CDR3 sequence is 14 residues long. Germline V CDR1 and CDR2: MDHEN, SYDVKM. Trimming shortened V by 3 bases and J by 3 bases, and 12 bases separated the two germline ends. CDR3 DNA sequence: TGTGCCAGCAGTTTTCTCGGGGGAGACTACGAGCAGTACTTC. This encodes CASSFLGGDYEQYF.

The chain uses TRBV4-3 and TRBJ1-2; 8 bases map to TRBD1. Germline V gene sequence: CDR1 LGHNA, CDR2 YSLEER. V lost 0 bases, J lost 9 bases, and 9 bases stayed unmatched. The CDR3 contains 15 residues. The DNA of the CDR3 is TGCGCCAGCAGCCAAGACCAGACAGGGGAACCTTGCTACACCTTC. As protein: CASSQDQTGEPCYTF.

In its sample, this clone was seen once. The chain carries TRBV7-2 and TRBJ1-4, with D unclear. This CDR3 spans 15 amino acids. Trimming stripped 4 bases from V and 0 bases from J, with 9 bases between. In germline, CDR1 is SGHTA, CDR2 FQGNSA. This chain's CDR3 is CASSSSSSTNEKLFF. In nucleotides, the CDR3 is TGTGCCAGCAGCTCCAGTTCCTCAACTAATGAAAAACTGTTTTTT.

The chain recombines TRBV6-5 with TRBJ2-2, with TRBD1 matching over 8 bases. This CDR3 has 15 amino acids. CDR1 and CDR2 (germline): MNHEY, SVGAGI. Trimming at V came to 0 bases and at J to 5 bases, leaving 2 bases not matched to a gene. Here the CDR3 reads CASSYSTGGTGELFF. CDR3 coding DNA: TGTGCCAGCAGTTACTCTACAGGGGGAACCGGGGAGCTGTTTTTT.

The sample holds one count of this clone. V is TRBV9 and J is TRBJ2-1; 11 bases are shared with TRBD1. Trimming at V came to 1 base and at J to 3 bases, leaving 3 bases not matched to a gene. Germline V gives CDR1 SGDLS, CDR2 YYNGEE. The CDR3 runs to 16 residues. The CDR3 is CASSVPGTGGYNEQFF. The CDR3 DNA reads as TGTGCCAGCAGCGTACCCGGGACAGGGGGCTACAATGAGCAGTTCTTC.

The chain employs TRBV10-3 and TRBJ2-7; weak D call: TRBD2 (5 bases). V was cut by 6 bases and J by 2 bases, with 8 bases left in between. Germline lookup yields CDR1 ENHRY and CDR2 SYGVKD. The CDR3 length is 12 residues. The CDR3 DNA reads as TGTGCCATCAGGGAGGCTGCCTACGAGCAGTACTTC. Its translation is CAIREAAYEQYF.

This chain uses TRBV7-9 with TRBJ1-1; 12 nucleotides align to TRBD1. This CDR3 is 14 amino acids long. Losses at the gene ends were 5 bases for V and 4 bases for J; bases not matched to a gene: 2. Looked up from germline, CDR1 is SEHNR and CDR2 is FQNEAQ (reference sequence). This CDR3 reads CASSMGQGATEAFF. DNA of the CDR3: TGTGCCAGCAGCATGGGACAGGGGGCCACTGAAGCTTTCTTT. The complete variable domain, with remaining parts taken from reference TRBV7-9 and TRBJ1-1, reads DTGVSQNPRHKITKRGQNVTFRCDPISEHNRLYWYRQTLGQGPEFLTYFQNEAQLEKSRLLSDRFSAERPKGSFSTLEIQRTEQGDSAMYLCASSMGQGATEAFFGQGTRLTVV.

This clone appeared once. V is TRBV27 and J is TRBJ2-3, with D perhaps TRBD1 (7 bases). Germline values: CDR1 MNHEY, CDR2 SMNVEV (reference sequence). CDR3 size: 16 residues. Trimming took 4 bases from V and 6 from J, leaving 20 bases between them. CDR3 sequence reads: CASSSLGRGGWDTQYF. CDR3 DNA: TGTGCCAGCAGTTCCCTCGGGAGAGGGGGCTGGGATACGCAGTATTTT.

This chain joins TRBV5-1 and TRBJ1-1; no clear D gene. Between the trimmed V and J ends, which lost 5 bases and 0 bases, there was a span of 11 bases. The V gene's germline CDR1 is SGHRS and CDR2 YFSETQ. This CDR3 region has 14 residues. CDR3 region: CASSPTAMNTEAFF. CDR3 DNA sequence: TGCGCCAGCAGTCCCACAGCGATGAACACTGAAGCTTTCTTT.

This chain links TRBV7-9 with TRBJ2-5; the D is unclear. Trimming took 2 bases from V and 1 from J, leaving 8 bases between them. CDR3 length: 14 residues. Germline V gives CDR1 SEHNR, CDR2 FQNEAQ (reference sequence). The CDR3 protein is CASSLLLGQETQYF. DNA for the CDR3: TGTGCCAGCAGCTTACTATTGGGCCAAGAGACCCAGTACTTC.

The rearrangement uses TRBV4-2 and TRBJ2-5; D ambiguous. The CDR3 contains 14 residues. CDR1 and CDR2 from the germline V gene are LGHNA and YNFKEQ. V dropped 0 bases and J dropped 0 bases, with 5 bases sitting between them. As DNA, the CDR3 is TGTGCCAGCAGCCAAGAAGACAACCAAGAGACCCAGTACTTC. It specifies CASSQEDNQETQYF.

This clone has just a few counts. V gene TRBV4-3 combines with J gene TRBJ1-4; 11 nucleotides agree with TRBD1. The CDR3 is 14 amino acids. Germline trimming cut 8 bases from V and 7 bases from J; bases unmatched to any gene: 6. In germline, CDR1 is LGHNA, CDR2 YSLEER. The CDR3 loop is CASGQGALGEKLFF. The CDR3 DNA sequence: TGCGCCAGCGGACAGGGGGCGCTCGGTGAAAAACTGTTTTTT.

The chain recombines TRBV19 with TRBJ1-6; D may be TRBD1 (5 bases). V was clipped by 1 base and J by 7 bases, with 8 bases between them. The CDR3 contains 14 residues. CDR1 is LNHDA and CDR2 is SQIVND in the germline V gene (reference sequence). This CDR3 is CASSIGRANSPLHF. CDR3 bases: TGTGCCAGTAGTATAGGCAGGGCGAATTCACCCCTCCACTTT.